This T cell receptor (beta chain) was obtained from a study of blood T cell repertoires in COVID-19. Assay used: immunoSEQ multiplex PCR; TCRdb lists only in-frame clones, some missing. The data show around 67,000 clones, with 82% seen just once and approximately 16% held by the top ten. CDR1 is DFQATT and CDR2 is SNEGSKA in the germline V gene (reference sequence). CDR3 length equals 11 residues. This TCR came from a man older than 75 with active COVID-19. The material sequenced was peripheral blood. The chain recombines TRBV20-1 with TRBJ2-3, with TRBD2 identical over 8 bases. The CDR3 sequence is CSGTRGDTQYF. Written as DNA, the CDR3 is TGCAGCGGGACTAGGGGGGATACGCAGTATTTT.